Given below is one TCR beta chain in context. This table comes from immunoSEQ multiplex PCR, and its TCRdb copy is limited to in-frame clones, with some not included. This sample has under 200,000 clones; approximately 94% occur once, and the top ten carry 8.5%. The sample is drawn from a study of control samples from healthy donors and cancer patients. V was shortened by 1 base and J by 7 bases, with 7 bases between the two germline ends. This CDR3 contains 13 residues. Looked up from germline, CDR1 is MGHRA and CDR2 is YSYEKL. This receptor was taken from a woman aged 40 to 50 in good health. This chain connects TRBV4-1 to TRBJ1-4, with a tentative D call TRBD1 (5 bases). The sample taken for sequencing was blood. CDR3 loop: CASSQARGEKLFF. CDR3 nucleotides: TGCGCCAGCAGCCAAGCGAGGGGTGAAAAACTGTTTTTT.